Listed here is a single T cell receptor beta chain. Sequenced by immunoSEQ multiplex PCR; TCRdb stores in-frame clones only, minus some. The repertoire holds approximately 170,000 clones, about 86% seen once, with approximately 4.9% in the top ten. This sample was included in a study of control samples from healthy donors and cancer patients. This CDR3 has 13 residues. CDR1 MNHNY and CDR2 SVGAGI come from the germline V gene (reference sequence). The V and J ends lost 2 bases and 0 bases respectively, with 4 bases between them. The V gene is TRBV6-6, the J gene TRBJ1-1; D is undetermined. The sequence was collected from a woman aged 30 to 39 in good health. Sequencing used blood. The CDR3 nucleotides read TGTGCCAGCAGTTACAGGCTGAACACTGAAGCTTTCTTT. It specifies CASSYRLNTEAFF.